Shown below are 6 T cell receptor beta chains from a single sample sequenced in a study of identical twins. TCRdb reprocessed the 5' RACE reads with MiXCR, giving one entry per CDR3 protein. This table has about 530,000 distinct CDR3 sequences, 20% to 25% appearing once. The same data also went into a second study, on yellow fever vaccine responses in identical twins.

The sequencing input was CD4+ T cells sorted from blood. These receptors came from a young woman in good health.

The CDR3 reads CSAPGVAGPDTQYF. The CDR3 nucleotides are TGCAGTGCTCCCGGGGTAGCGGGCCCAGATACGCAGTATTTT. The chain links TRBV20-1 to TRBJ2-3; 7 nucleotides align to TRBD2. CDR3 length equals 14 residues. Looked up from germline, CDR1 is DFQATT and CDR2 is SNEGSKA (reference sequence). V shed 5 bases, J shed 4 bases, and the junction held 9 bases outside the gene matches.

The V gene is TRBV20-1, the J gene TRBJ1-1, with D possibly TRBD1 on 5 matching bases. V lost 6 bases and J 2 bases, leaving 10 bases between the germline ends. The CDR3 is 12 amino acids. Per germline, CDR1 DFQATT and CDR2 SNEGSKA (reference sequence). CDR3 protein: CSAWRGNTEAFF. CDR3 DNA: TGCAGTGCCTGGAGGGGCAACACTGAAGCTTTCTTT.

The chain uses TRBV6-1 and TRBJ1-2; 7 positions agree with TRBD1. The CDR3 is 14 amino acids. In germline, CDR1 is MNHNS, CDR2 SASEGT. After removal of 7 bases from V and 9 bases from J, the junction contained 14 bases not matched to a gene. The CDR3 protein is CASIESPGGSSYTF. The DNA of the CDR3 is TGTGCCAGCATCGAATCCCCAGGGGGTAGTAGCTACACCTTC.

This clonotype appeared a few times. This chain uses TRBV5-1 with TRBJ2-3, with D possibly being TRBD2 (6 bases). Trimming stripped 0 bases from V and 5 bases from J, with 10 bases between. In germline, CDR1 is SGHRS, CDR2 YFSETQ. The length of the CDR3 is 14 residues. The CDR3: CASSLAPGGDTQYF. CDR3 in DNA: TGCGCCAGCAGCTTGGCCCCCGGGGGAGATACGCAGTATTTT.

This clonotype was recorded a few times. J is TRBJ2-1 and V is TRBV29-1; possible D gene TRBD2, 6 bases. CDR3 size: 17 residues. Between the trimmed V and J ends, which lost 1 base and 5 bases, there was a span of 21 bases. Per germline, CDR1 SQVTM and CDR2 ANQGSEA. CDR3 bases: TGCAGCGTTGAAGGGAAGGGGATACGGGACTTCAACAATGAGCAGTTCTTC. Protein: CSVEGKGIRDFNNEQFF.

The V and J genes are TRBV6-5 and TRBJ2-1; TRBD2 might be the D (5 bases). The CDR3 extends over 14 amino acids. V was pared by 2 bases and J by 4 bases, with 9 bases between. The V gene's germline CDR1 is MNHEY and CDR2 SVGAGI. CDR3: CASSYVGGYNEQFF. The CDR3 nucleotides are TGTGCCAGCAGTTACGTAGGCGGGTACAATGAGCAGTTCTTC.